At least ten counts were recorded for the clone carrying this T cell receptor (beta chain). The antigen is unknown. This sample stems from a study of breast tumors, draining lymph nodes, adjacent tissues. Whole-study results and caveats: Luminal-like breast cancer showed significantly higher tumor–nontumor repertoire similarity than basal-like. Most tumor T cells seemingly derive from lymph node, then expand in tumor.

With 2 bases clipped from V and 6 bases from J, the junction kept 7 bases outside the gene matches. Germline V gene data show CDR1 as MDHEN and CDR2 as SYDVKM. This CDR3 spans 15 amino acids. Each CDR3 protein is one row after TCRdb ran MiXCR on the multiplex PCR reads. The sample gives 24,000 or so distinct CDR3 sequences, approximately 23% of which show up once; about 14% is in the top ten. The sequenced material came from breast tumor tissue. The chain links TRBV28 to TRBJ2-5, with 9 bases that match TRBD2. The TCR sequence derives from a female donor with breast cancer. Some clones in this sample may be carry-over from other donors' samples. Written as DNA, the CDR3 is TGTGCCAGCAGTTTAGCGGGAGGGCCGGAAAAGACCCAGTACTTC. As protein: CASSLAGGPEKTQYF.